This T cell receptor beta chain appears in the sequencing data of a study of cytomegalovirus exposure and HLA in healthy donors. TCRdb keeps only in-frame clones here, not all; method: immunoSEQ multiplex PCR. The table lists hundreds of thousands of clones, about 90% of them singletons. The receptor was derived from a man aged 18 to 35 in good health and CMV-seropositive. The specimen was PBMCs.

The CDR3 DNA reads as TGTGCCAGCAGCTCCCCCCGGAACAATGAGCAGTTCTTC. This translates into CASSSPRNNEQFF. V and J are TRBV7-9 and TRBJ2-1; D is unresolved. Trimming shortened V by 4 bases and J by 5 bases, and 9 bases separated the two germline ends. The CDR3 spans 13 residues. The germline CDR1 and CDR2 sequences are SEHNR and FQNEAQ (reference sequence).